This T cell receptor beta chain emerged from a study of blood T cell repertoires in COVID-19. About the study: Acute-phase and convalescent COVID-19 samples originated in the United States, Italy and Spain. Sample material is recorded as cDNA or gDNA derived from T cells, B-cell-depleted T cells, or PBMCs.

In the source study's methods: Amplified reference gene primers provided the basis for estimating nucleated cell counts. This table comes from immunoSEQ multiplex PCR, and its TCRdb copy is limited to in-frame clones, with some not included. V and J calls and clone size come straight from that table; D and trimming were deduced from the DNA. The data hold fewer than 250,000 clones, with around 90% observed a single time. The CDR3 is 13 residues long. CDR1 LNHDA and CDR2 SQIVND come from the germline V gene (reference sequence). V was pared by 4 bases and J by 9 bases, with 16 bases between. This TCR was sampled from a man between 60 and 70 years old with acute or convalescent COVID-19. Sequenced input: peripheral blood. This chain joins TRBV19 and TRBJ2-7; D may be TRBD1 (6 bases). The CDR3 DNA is TGTGCCAGTAGTAAGAATTCCGAGACAGGGCAGTACTTC. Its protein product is CASSKNSETGQYF.